The rows below give T cell receptor beta chains drawn from one sample of a study of blood T cell repertoires in COVID-19. Assay: immunoSEQ multiplex PCR; the TCRdb copy retains only in-frame clones and omits some. The sample consists of a few hundred thousand clones, about 91% of them appearing once. Input material: peripheral blood. The receptors stem from a woman under 40 who had recovered from COVID-19. Each CDR3 is given with its conserved first and last residue. D genes are given only for firm matches. Clone size is given for some rows only: seen once, a few or many times, or a class if the clone is expanded.

size	D	V	J	DNA	CDR3
NA	TRBD1	TRBV6-5	TRBJ2-7	TGTGCCAGCAGGGGACAGGGGGCTGGCGAGCAGTACTTC	CASRGQGAGEQYF
few	NA	TRBV4-2	TRBJ1-2	TGTGCCAGCAGTACGCGACAGCATGGCTACACCTTC	CASSTRQHGYTF
NA	NA	TRBV27	TRBJ1-6	TGTGCCAGCACCATTAGCGGGACAAGATATAATTCACCCCTCCACTTT	CASTISGTRYNSPLHF
NA	TRBD1	TRBV7-2	TRBJ1-5	TGTGCCAGCAGTTTCAGGGGGACCGACAGCAATCAGCCCCAGCATTTT	CASSFRGTDSNQPQHF
once	TRBD1	TRBV10-3	TRBJ2-7	TGTGCCATCAGTAGGACAGGGGCCTACGAGCAGTACTTC	CAISRTGAYEQYF
NA	TRBD1	TRBV27	TRBJ1-2	TGTGCCAGCAGTTTATCGCCGACAGGGCTAGCTAACTATGGCTACACCTTC	CASSLSPTGLANYGYTF
NA	NA	TRBV6-5	TRBJ1-4	TGTGCCAGCAGGGAGGAAATTCCTACCAATGAAAAACTGTTTTTT	CASREEIPTNEKLFF
NA	TRBD2	TRBV19	TRBJ2-5	TGTGCCAGTAGTATAGCCAGCCGGGCGGGAGGAGAGACCCAGTACTTC	CASSIASRAGGETQYF
once	NA	TRBV4-1	TRBJ1-2	TGCGCCAGCAGCCAGTCAACAGGCCCTAGGACCTTC	CASSQSTGPRTF
NA	NA	TRBV13	TRBJ1-1	TGTGCCAGCAGCCAGAATCAGGTGGAAGCTTTCTTT	CASSQNQVEAFF
NA	NA	TRBV29-1	TRBJ2-1	TGCAGCGCAAACAGGGAATTTAGGTACAATGAGCAGTTCTTC	CSANREFRYNEQFF
NA	NA	TRBV4-3	TRBJ1-2	TGCGCCAGCAGCCAGCTACTCCAGGGTTCGGAAAATGGCTACACCTTC	CASSQLLQGSENGYTF
NA	NA	TRBV7-3	TRBJ2-2	TGTGCCAGCAGCTTAACCGTTCTAACCGGGGAGCTGTTTTTT	CASSLTVLTGELFF
NA	TRBD1	TRBV5-4	TRBJ2-6	TGTGCCAGCAGCGGACAGGGAGTTTCGTCTGGGGCCAACGTCCTGACTTTC	CASSGQGVSSGANVLTF
NA	NA	TRBV5-1	TRBJ1-6	TGCGCCAGCAGCGTGCGGAGAGGATATAATTCACCCCTCCACTTT	CASSVRRGYNSPLHF
once	NA	TRBV9	TRBJ2-1	TGTGCCAGCAGCGGCCAAGCGTGGAATGAGCAGTTCTTC	CASSGQAWNEQFF
NA	NA	TRBV2	TRBJ2-5	TGTGCCAGCAGTTACCAGGGCCAAGAGACCCAGTACTTC	CASSYQGQETQYF
NA	TRBD2	TRBV6-5	TRBJ2-3	TGTGCCAGCAGTTACGTGGCTAGCGGGATGTCCCGGACGCAGTATTTT	CASSYVASGMSRTQYF
once	TRBD1	TRBV2	TRBJ2-7	TGTGCCAGCAGTGAAAATAAGGGGGCCCTGCAGTACTTC	CASSENKGALQYF
NA	NA	TRBV5-1	TRBJ2-7	TGCGCCAGCAGCTTGGGACAGGCGACCGGCTGGCCATACGAGCAGTACTTC	CASSLGQATGWPYEQYF
NA	NA	TRBV4-3	TRBJ2-7	TGCGCCAGCAGCCAAGATGAAAGCCTAGCCGAGCAGTACTTC	CASSQDESLAEQYF
NA	NA	TRBV11-2	TRBJ1-1	TGTGCCAGCAGCTTAGCCCTATACAGGGAATCGACGACTGAAGCTTTCTTT	CASSLALYRESTTEAFF
NA	NA	TRBV7-3	TRBJ1-6	TGTGCCAGCAGCCTTGGTGGGGGGAACTCTTCACCCCTCCACTTT	CASSLGGGNSSPLHF
NA	TRBD2	TRBV4-1	TRBJ2-2	TGCGCCAGCAGCCAAGTTGGGGGGGAGTCCGGGGAGCTGTTTTTT	CASSQVGGESGELFF
NA	TRBD1	TRBV10-3	TRBJ1-2	TGTGCCATCAGTGAGTCTGGGGGACAGGAGAATGGCTACACCTTC	CAISESGGQENGYTF
few	NA	TRBV7-8	TRBJ2-2	TGTGCCAGCAGCTTAGACAGGGTATGGTCCGGGGAGCTGTTTTTT	CASSLDRVWSGELFF
NA	NA	TRBV20-1	TRBJ2-7	TGCGGGGGCCTTTTCCTATACGAGCAGTACTTC	CGGLFLYEQYF
once	TRBD1	TRBV3-1/TRBV3-2	TRBJ2-4	TGTGCCAGCAGCCGTGGGGCCGGACAGGGGGCGAACATTCAGTACTTC	CASSRGAGQGANIQYF
once	NA	TRBV18	TRBJ2-7	TGTGCCAGCTCACCTATCGACCGGGACTACGAGCAGTACTTC	CASSPIDRDYEQYF
once	NA	TRBV6-5	TRBJ2-5	TGTGCCAGCAGTTACTCGGCGGGACCCCAAGAGACCCAGTACTTC	CASSYSAGPQETQYF
once	TRBD1	TRBV19	TRBJ2-7	TGTGCCAGTAGTTTACAGGGGGCGGATGAGCAGTACTTC	CASSLQGADEQYF
NA	NA	TRBV7-3	TRBJ1-1	TGTGCCAGCAGCCCCGTTGGGGGGATAGGGACTGAAGCTTTCTTT	CASSPVGGIGTEAFF
once	NA	TRBV6-6	TRBJ1-2	TGTGCCAGCGGTCAGGGACTTTATGGCTACACCTTC	CASGQGLYGYTF
few	TRBD1	TRBV7-9	TRBJ1-2	TGTGCCAGCAGCAAGGGACAGGGTGGCTACACCTTC	CASSKGQGGYTF
NA	TRBD1	TRBV13	TRBJ1-6	TGTGCCAGCAGCTTACGACAGGGGAATTCACCCCTCCACTTT	CASSLRQGNSPLHF
NA	TRBD1	TRBV9	TRBJ2-7	TGTGCCAGCAGCGTGACAGGGGATTACTACGAGCAGTACTTC	CASSVTGDYYEQYF
NA	TRBD1	TRBV2	TRBJ2-7	TGTGCCAGCAGTGTCAGGGACAGTTCCTACGAGCAGTACTTC	CASSVRDSSYEQYF
NA	NA	TRBV19	TRBJ1-2	TGTGCCAGTAGTATCCAGATGACGGGCTATGGCTACACCTTC	CASSIQMTGYGYTF
NA	TRBD1	TRBV5-1	TRBJ1-3	TGCGCCAGCAGCTTCGGACAGGGAGGCGGGGACACCATATATTTT	CASSFGQGGGDTIYF
NA	NA	TRBV2	TRBJ2-6	TGTGCCAGCAAGGAACAGGGAACTGGGGCCAACGTCCTGACTTTC	CASKEQGTGANVLTF
NA	TRBD1	TRBV6-5	TRBJ2-7	TGTGCCAGCAGTCAGACAGGGGGCGGTATCGACGAGCAGTACTTC	CASSQTGGGIDEQYF
NA	TRBD1	TRBV4-1	TRBJ1-3	TGCGCCAGCAGCCAAGACAGGGGACAGAGCTCTGGAAACACCATATATTTT	CASSQDRGQSSGNTIYF
NA	TRBD1	TRBV10-1	TRBJ1-4	TGCGCCAGCAGTGAGTCAGGGGGCAGAGGTGAAAAACTGTTTTTT	CASSESGGRGEKLFF
NA	NA	TRBV6-5	TRBJ2-2	TGTGCCAGCAGTAAACTAGACAACACCGGGGAGCTGTTTTTT	CASSKLDNTGELFF
NA	NA	TRBV19	TRBJ2-5	TGTGCCAGTAGTATGTCGTTAGCTGAGTTGGAGACCCAGTACTTC	CASSMSLAELETQYF
NA	TRBD1	TRBV7-9	TRBJ2-7	TGTGCCAGCAGCTTAGGGACAGGGGCCACCTACGAGCAGTACTTC	CASSLGTGATYEQYF
NA	NA	TRBV28	TRBJ1-4	TGTGCCAGCCGGGAGGGGCACGAAAAACTGTTTTTT	CASREGHEKLFF
NA	TRBD1	TRBV5-1	TRBJ1-4	TGCGCCAGCAGCACCGGGACAGGGGATGAAAAACTGTTTTTT	CASSTGTGDEKLFF
NA	TRBD1	TRBV7-3	TRBJ2-1	TGTGCCAGCAAACAGGGGGCGCGTAATGAGCAGTTCTTC	CASKQGARNEQFF
NA	TRBD1	TRBV10-3	TRBJ1-1	TGTGCCATCAGTGGGACAGGGCGTCTCTGGAACACTGAAGCTTTCTTT	CAISGTGRLWNTEAFF
NA	NA	TRBV6-6	TRBJ1-2	TGTGCCAGCAGCAGTATTTCCTATGGCTACACCTTC	CASSSISYGYTF